The clone carrying this T cell receptor beta chain showed up just once. Data came from immunoSEQ multiplex PCR; TCRdb stores just in-frame clones and leaves some out. Of 85,000 to 100,000 clones listed, 65% to 90% are singletons. This specimen belongs to a study of blood T cell repertoires in COVID-19. The wider study: The United States, Italy and Spain were the sources of the acute and convalescent COVID-19 samples. PBMCs, B-cell-depleted T cells, or T cells provided the cDNA or gDNA that made up the material.

V lost 6 bases to trimming and J lost 6 bases, with 17 bases between them. CDR1 LNHDA and CDR2 SQIVND come from the germline V gene (reference sequence). The CDR3 spans 14 residues. Sequencing was performed on peripheral blood. This receptor was obtained from a man between 60 and 70 years old with acute or convalescent COVID-19. The chain links TRBV19 to TRBJ1-2, with D possibly TRBD1 on 6 matching bases. DNA for the CDR3: TGTGCCAGTAGGGGGATTACAGGGTTCAATGGCTACACCTTC. This translates into CASRGITGFNGYTF.